The T cell receptor (beta chain) under discussion was sequenced for a study of cytotoxic CD8 clonotypes in ibrutinib-treated CLL. Looking at the study overall: Partial response occurred in roughly 25 patients and complete response in 2; at median about 70 months, around 15 remained remitted and around 12 progressed. The study, taken as a whole, reports: Clonality, elevated at ibrutinib response, dropped back toward baseline at progression. Contraction or stability on treatment was seen for public clonotypes, which were uncommon.

The targeted sequencing depth was 1 in 200,000 to 1 in 1 million T cells. The method was immunoSEQ multiplex PCR; TCRdb's version includes in-frame clones alone and lacks a portion of them. The data show about 160,000 clones, 81% seen once. Trimming took off 1 base at V and 6 bases at J, with 20 bases between the two ends. This CDR3 comprises 17 residues. CDR1 is SGHVS and CDR2 is FQNEAQ in the germline V gene. Note on this clone: Its antigen remains unknown.

Here the sequenced sample was PBMCs, taken after 12 months of ibrutinib treatment. The V call is TRBV7-8, the J call TRBJ2-3; TRBD1 might be the D (6 bases). The sequence was collected from a human donor with chronic lymphocytic leukemia. CDR3 coding DNA: TGTGCCAGCAGCTTAGTGGGGCAGGGGAAACCATGGGATACGCAGTATTTT. Amino acid sequence: CASSLVGQGKPWDTQYF.